This T cell receptor (beta chain) was observed in a study of blood T cell repertoires in COVID-19. The overall study: Acute and convalescent COVID-19 samples came from the United States, Italy and Spain. Nucleic acid was either cDNA or gDNA, and it came from T cells, B-cell-depleted T cells, or PBMCs.

As originally analysed: Amplification with reference gene primers provided the estimates of nucleated cell counts. Generated by immunoSEQ multiplex PCR, the TCRdb table keeps only in-frame clones and is missing some. The V and J calls and clone size come from that table; D and trimming were worked out from the DNA. Altogether 85,000 to 120,000 clones are present, about 78% being singletons, with the ten largest covering about 9.6%. The germline gives CDR1 GTSNPN, CDR2 SVGIG (reference sequence). V lost 2 bases to trimming and J lost 10 bases; unmatched junction nucleotides: 19. The CDR3 is made up of 16 amino acids.

The sequence was collected from a man aged 55 to 69 with active or convalescent COVID-19. The sample consisted of peripheral blood. The chain carries TRBV30 and TRBJ1-1; 7 bases fit TRBD1. The CDR3 region has the DNA TGTGCCTGGAGTCCTCGAAGACGAGGGGGCATAGTCGGAGCTTTCTTT. Its translation is CAWSPRRRGGIVGAFF.